The TCR beta chain under discussion was sequenced for a study of CD8 T cells in ankylosing spondylitis. Study results and caveats: Significantly higher representation of disease-linked clones was reported for matched ankylosing spondylitis synovial fluid. Prior literature has documented some motif variants in synovial fluid and blood from reactive arthritis. It appeared that ankylosing spondylitis blood was characterized by a TCR beta motif of under ten highly homologous variants. Relatively rare in peripheral blood, disease-linked clones were also CD8+.

TCRdb re-called the 5' RACE reads through MiXCR, storing one row per CDR3 protein. This table has 150,000 to 200,000 distinct CDR3 sequences, around 32% appearing once. The ends were cut back, 4 bases at V and 8 bases at J, with 21 bases in the middle. This CDR3 has 16 amino acids. Germline values: CDR1 MDHEN, CDR2 SYDVKM. This clonotype was picked up one time. Its antigen is undetermined. Sample: synovial fluid, either unsorted or a sorted T cell fraction (not recorded which). The source of this sequence is a male donor with ankylosing spondylitis. This chain uses TRBV28 with TRBJ2-1; D remains ambiguous. As DNA, the CDR3 is TGTGCCAGCAGTTACAACCCCGGGCCTCCGGGCGATGAGCAGTTCTTC. Protein: CASSYNPGPPGDEQFF.